This entry concerns a single TCR beta chain. The protocol was immunoSEQ multiplex PCR, while the TCRdb copy is restricted to in-frame clones and leaves out a portion. The sample holds about 33,000 clones; roughly 90% are singletons and the top ten take around 0.42%. The CDR3 length is 15 residues. V gave up 0 bases and J gave up 1 base, with 9 bases separating them. In germline, CDR1 is LNHNV, CDR2 YYDKDF (reference sequence). These data belong to a study of T cell changes during pregnancy in multiple sclerosis. The TCR comes from a female donor in good health, enrolled as a control in a pregnancy study. Here the sequenced sample was CD4+ T cells from peripheral blood mononuclear cells, taken in the second trimester of pregnancy. J is TRBJ1-1 and V is TRBV15; D perhaps matches TRBD1 (5 bases). DNA of the CDR3: TGTGCCACCAGCAGAGAGGGCGGACAGAACACTGAAGCTTTCTTT. Translating it yields CATSREGGQNTEAFF.